This T cell receptor (beta chain) appears in the sequencing data of a study of T cell changes during pregnancy in multiple sclerosis. V shed 0 bases and J 4 bases; nucleotides not matched to a gene: 11. Germline V gene lookup returns CDR1 MGHRA and CDR2 YSYEKL. This CDR3 region has 19 residues. The protocol was immunoSEQ multiplex PCR, while the TCRdb copy is restricted to in-frame clones and leaves out a portion. The table includes approximately 89,000 clones, around 94% detected once. This chain connects TRBV4-1 to TRBJ2-3; 12 bases match TRBD2. The specimen comprised peripheral blood, sampled in the third trimester of pregnancy. The TCR comes from a female donor with multiple sclerosis, enrolled in a pregnancy study. The CDR3 reads CASSQDEASGRAGADTQYF. DNA for the CDR3: TGCGCCAGCAGCCAAGATGAAGCTAGCGGGAGGGCCGGAGCAGATACGCAGTATTTT.